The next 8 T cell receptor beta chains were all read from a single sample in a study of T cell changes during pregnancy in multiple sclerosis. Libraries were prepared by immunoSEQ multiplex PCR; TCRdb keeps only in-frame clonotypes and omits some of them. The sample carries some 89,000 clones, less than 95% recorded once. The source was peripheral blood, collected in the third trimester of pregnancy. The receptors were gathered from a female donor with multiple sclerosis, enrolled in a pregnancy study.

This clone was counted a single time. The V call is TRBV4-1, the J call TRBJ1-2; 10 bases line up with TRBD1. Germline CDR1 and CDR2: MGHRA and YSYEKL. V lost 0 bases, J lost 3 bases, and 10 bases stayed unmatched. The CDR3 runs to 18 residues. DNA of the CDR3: TGCGCCAGCAGCCAAGATTGGGGACAGGGGAAGGGTTACTATGGCTACACCTTC. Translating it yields CASSQDWGQGKGYYGYTF.

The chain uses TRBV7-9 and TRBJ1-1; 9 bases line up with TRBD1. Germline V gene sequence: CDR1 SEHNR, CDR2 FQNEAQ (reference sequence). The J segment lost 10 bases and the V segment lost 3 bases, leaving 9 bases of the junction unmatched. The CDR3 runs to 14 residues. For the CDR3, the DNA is TGTGCCAGCAGCTTGGGGGACAGGGATAGTTTAGCTTTCTTT. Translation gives CASSLGDRDSLAFF.

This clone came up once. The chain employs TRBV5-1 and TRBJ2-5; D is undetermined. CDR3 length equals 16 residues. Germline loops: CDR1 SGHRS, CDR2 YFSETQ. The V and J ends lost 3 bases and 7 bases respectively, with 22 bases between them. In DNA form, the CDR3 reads TGCGCCAGCAGCTCCCTCGATTTAGGCGCAGGTGGGACCCAGTACTTC. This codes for CASSSLDLGAGGTQYF.

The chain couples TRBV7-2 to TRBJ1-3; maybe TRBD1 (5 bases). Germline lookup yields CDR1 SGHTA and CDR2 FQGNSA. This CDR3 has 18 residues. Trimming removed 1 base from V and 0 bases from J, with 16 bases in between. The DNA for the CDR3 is TGTGCCAGCAGCTTAGTCCATTGGGACTTTAACTCTGGAAACACCATATATTTT. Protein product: CASSLVHWDFNSGNTIYF.

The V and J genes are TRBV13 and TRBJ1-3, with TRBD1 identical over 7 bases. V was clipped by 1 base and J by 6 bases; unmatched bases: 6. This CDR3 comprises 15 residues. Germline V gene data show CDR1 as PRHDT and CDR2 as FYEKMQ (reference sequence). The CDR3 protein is CASSLDDREENTIYF. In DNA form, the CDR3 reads TGTGCCAGCAGCTTAGATGACAGGGAGGAAAACACCATATATTTT. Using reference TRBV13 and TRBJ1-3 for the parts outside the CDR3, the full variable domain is AAGVIQSPRHLIKEKRETATLKCYPIPRHDTVYWYQQGPGQDPQFLISFYEKMQSDKGSIPDRFSAQQFSDYHSELNMSSLELGDSALYFCASSLDDREENTIYFGEGSWLTVV.

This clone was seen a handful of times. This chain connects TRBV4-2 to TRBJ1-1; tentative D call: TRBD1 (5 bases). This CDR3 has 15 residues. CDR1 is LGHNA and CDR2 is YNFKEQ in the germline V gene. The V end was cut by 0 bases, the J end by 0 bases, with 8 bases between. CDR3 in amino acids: CASSQDQGVNTEAFF. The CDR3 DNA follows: TGTGCCAGCAGCCAAGATCAAGGGGTGAACACTGAAGCTTTCTTT.

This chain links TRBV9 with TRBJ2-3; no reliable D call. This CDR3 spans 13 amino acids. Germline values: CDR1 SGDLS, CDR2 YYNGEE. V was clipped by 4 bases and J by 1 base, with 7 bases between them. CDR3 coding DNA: TGTGCCAGCAGCCCCCAGGGCACAGATACGCAGTATTTT. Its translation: CASSPQGTDTQYF.

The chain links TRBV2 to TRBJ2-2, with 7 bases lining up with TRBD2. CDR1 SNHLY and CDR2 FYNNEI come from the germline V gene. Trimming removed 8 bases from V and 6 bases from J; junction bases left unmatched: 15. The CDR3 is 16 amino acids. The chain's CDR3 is CASDLRGGGSSGELFF. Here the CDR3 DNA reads TGTGCCAGCGACCTCCGAGGCGGGGGAAGTTCCGGGGAGCTGTTTTTT.